This T cell receptor (beta chain) is drawn from a study of T cell responses to AZD1222 COVID-19 vaccine. Regarding the study as a whole: Clonal diversity may have been underestimated, and the donors were mostly white British, with more females than males.

With respect to this clone: Its antigen is still unknown.

Assay: immunoSEQ multiplex PCR; the TCRdb copy retains only in-frame clones and omits some. This sample carries roughly 150,000 clones, 80% to 95% of them seen once, and the ten largest clones take about 5.9%. Unmatched junction bases numbered 15, after V lost 1 base and J lost 9 bases. Germline assignment: CDR1 SGHTA and CDR2 FQGNSA. The CDR3 extends over 17 amino acids. This chain joins TRBV7-2 and TRBJ2-7; TRBD2 matches at 10 bases. The TCR comes from an adult who received the AZD1222 COVID-19 vaccine. The material was peripheral blood, obtained 28 days after the second AZD1222 dose. The CDR3 is CASSLEGGLARGVGQYF. For the CDR3, the DNA is TGTGCCAGCAGCTTAGAAGGGGGACTAGCGAGAGGGGTAGGGCAGTACTTC.